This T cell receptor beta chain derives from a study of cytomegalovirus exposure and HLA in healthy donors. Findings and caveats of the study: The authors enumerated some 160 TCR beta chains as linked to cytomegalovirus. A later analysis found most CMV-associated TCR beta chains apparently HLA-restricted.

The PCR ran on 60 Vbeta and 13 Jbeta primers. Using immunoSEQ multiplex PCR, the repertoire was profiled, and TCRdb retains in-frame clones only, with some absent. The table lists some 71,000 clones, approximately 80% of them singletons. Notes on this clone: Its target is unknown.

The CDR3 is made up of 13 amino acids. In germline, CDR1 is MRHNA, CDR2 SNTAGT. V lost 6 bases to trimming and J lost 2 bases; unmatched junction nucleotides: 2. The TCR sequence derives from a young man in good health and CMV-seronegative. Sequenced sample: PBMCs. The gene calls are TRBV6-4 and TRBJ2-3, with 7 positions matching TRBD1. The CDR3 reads CASSGTDTDTQYF. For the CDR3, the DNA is TGTGCCAGCAGCGGGACAGACACAGATACGCAGTATTTT.